Following are 18 T cell receptor beta chains from one sample sequenced in a study of T cell responses to AZD1222 COVID-19 vaccine. Clones were sequenced by immunoSEQ multiplex PCR, and TCRdb holds only the in-frame ones, with some missing. The table includes some 120,000 clones, approximately 85% detected once. Sequencing was performed on peripheral blood, taken on day 0 of MenACWY control vaccination. The receptor source for this set is an adult in good health.

There are a few counts of this clone. This chain links TRBV7-9 with TRBJ1-4, with 7 bases identical to TRBD1. Germline V gene lookup returns CDR1 SEHNR and CDR2 FQNEAQ (reference sequence). This CDR3 is built from 16 residues. V lost 2 bases, J lost 3 bases, and 6 bases stayed unmatched. The CDR3 sequence is CASSLYRGQANEKLFF. DNA for the CDR3: TGTGCCAGCAGCTTATACAGGGGACAAGCTAATGAAAAACTGTTTTTT.

J is TRBJ2-3 and V is TRBV7-6; 8 bases fit TRBD2. This CDR3 has 17 residues. Germline V gene data show CDR1 as SGHVS and CDR2 as FNYEAQ. V shed 6 bases, J shed 2 bases, and the junction held 13 bases outside the gene matches. Here the CDR3 DNA reads TGTGCCAGCAGAGCGATGCCGGGACTAGAGATCACAGATACGCAGTATTTT. It encodes CASRAMPGLEITDTQYF.

The V call is TRBV24-1, the J call TRBJ2-5; D is undetermined. The germline gives CDR1 KGHDR, CDR2 SFDVKD. Trimming stripped 7 bases from V and 3 bases from J, with 11 bases between. CDR3 length: 13 residues. The CDR3 region has the DNA TGTGCCACCAGCCTGGCAGGAGAAGAGACCCAGTACTTC. It is translated as CATSLAGEETQYF.

The V gene is TRBV9, the J gene TRBJ2-2; D may be TRBD1 (6 bases). The CDR3 runs to 15 residues. Trimming took off 2 bases at V and 0 bases at J, with 8 bases between the two ends. CDR1 and CDR2 from the germline V gene are SGDLS and YYNGEE. The CDR3 DNA reads as TGTGCCAGCAGCGTTGACAGGTCGAACACCGGGGAGCTGTTTTTT. This codes for CASSVDRSNTGELFF.

The V and J genes are TRBV5-5 and TRBJ2-1; weak D call: TRBD1 (5 bases). The length of the CDR3 is 17 residues. The germline V and J ends were trimmed by 4 bases and 3 bases, with 20 bases remaining between them. CDR1 SGHKS and CDR2 YYEKEE come from the germline V gene (reference sequence). CDR3 amino acids: CASSLTPPGWNYNEQFF. The CDR3 DNA is TGTGCCAGCAGCCTTACGCCCCCAGGGTGGAACTACAATGAGCAGTTCTTC. Variable domain in full (rest from reference TRBV5-5 and TRBJ2-1): DAGVTQSPTHLIKTRGQQVTLRCSPISGHKSVSWYQQVLGQGPQFIFQYYEKEERGRGNFPDRFSARQFPNYSSELNVNALLLGDSALYLCASSLTPPGWNYNEQFFGPGTRLTVL.

The table lists this clone with a count of one. The V gene is TRBV5-1, the J gene TRBJ2-3, with 8 bases matching TRBD1. The length of the CDR3 is 15 residues. The junction had 6 bases not matched to a gene; V was cut back by 0 bases and J by 6 bases. Germline V gene lookup returns CDR1 SGHRS and CDR2 YFSETQ. CDR3 in amino acids: CASSLVRTGKDTQYF. The DNA of the CDR3 is TGCGCCAGCAGCTTGGTTCGGACAGGGAAGGATACGCAGTATTTT. The variable domain in full, completed from reference TRBV5-1 and TRBJ2-3, reads KAGVTQTPRYLIKTRGQQVTLSCSPISGHRSVSWYQQTPGQGLQFLFEYFSETQRNKGNFPGRFSGRQFSNSRSEMNVSTLELGDSALYLCASSLVRTGKDTQYFGPGTRLTVL.

The gene calls are TRBV30 and TRBJ1-6, with unresolved D. This CDR3 is built from 17 residues. With 2 bases removed from V and 9 bases from J, the gap between germline ends came to 23 bases. Germline CDR1 and CDR2: GTSNPN and SVGIG (reference sequence). The CDR3 DNA reads as TGTGCCTGGAGTAAGAGAGGGCGTGGAGTTGGGAGTTCACCCCTCCACTTT. Translation gives CAWSKRGRGVGSSPLHF. Combining the CDR3 with reference TRBV30 and TRBJ1-6 gives the whole variable domain SQTIHQWPATLVQPVGSPLSLECTVEGTSNPNLYWYRQAAGRGLQLLFYSVGIGQISSEVPQNLSASRPQDRQFILSSKKLLLSDSGFYLCAWSKRGRGVGSSPLHFGNGTRLTVT.

The chain is built from TRBV15 and TRBJ1-2; D remains unclear. The germline V gene encodes CDR1 LNHNV and CDR2 YYDKDF (reference sequence). Trimming took off 0 bases at V and 5 bases at J, with 7 bases between the two ends. The CDR3 length is 13 residues. The CDR3 here is CATSRDSGYGYTF. The CDR3 DNA reads TGTGCCACCAGCAGAGATTCGGGGTATGGCTACACCTTC.

The chain has TRBV5-1 and TRBJ2-1; 7 nucleotides line up with TRBD1. The V gene's germline CDR1 is SGHRS and CDR2 YFSETQ. The CDR3 consists of 14 residues. J gave up 5 bases and V 6 bases, and 8 bases lay outside the gene matches. CDR3 loop: CASTLGTANNEQFF. CDR3 nucleotides: TGCGCCAGCACACTCGGGACAGCAAACAATGAGCAGTTCTTC. Full variable domain (missing parts from reference TRBV5-1 and TRBJ2-1): KAGVTQTPRYLIKTRGQQVTLSCSPISGHRSVSWYQQTPGQGLQFLFEYFSETQRNKGNFPGRFSGRQFSNSRSEMNVSTLELGDSALYLCASTLGTANNEQFFGPGTRLTVL.

The V gene is TRBV4-1, the J gene TRBJ2-1; D is possibly TRBD1 or TRBD2 (5 bases each). The V gene lost 0 bases and the J gene lost 3 bases, with 12 bases spanning the gap. CDR1 is MGHRA and CDR2 is YSYEKL in the germline V gene. The CDR3 length is 16 residues. The CDR3 sequence: CASSQDRGTDYNEQFF. DNA for the CDR3: TGCGCCAGCAGCCAAGATAGAGGGACGGACTACAATGAGCAGTTCTTC.

This sequence joins TRBV28 and TRBJ2-2; 7 bases line up with TRBD1. Germline CDR1 MDHEN, CDR2 SYDVKM. The junction had 2 bases not matched to a gene; V was cut back by 7 bases and J by 0 bases. The CDR3 covers 14 residues. The CDR3 sequence is CASTTGANTGELFF. The CDR3 DNA is TGTGCCAGCACTACAGGGGCGAACACCGGGGAGCTGTTTTTT.

The V call is TRBV11-2, the J call TRBJ2-7; a possible D gene is TRBD2 (6 bases). The CDR3 is 16 residues long. V was cut by 4 bases and J by 1 base, with 17 bases left in between. Germline V CDR1 and CDR2: SGHAT, FQNNGV. The CDR3 region is CASSSSGLRGSYEQYF. DNA for the CDR3: TGTGCCAGCAGCTCATCGGGACTCCGGGGGTCCTACGAGCAGTACTTC.

The chain links TRBV6-4 to TRBJ2-2; the D gene is possibly TRBD1 (5 bases). CDR1 is MRHNA and CDR2 is SNTAGT in the germline V gene. The CDR3 consists of 16 residues. Trimming took 4 bases from V and 4 from J, leaving 16 bases between them. CDR3 sequence (DNA): TGTGCCAGCAGTGCTTATCGGAGTGGGGCCACCGGGGAGCTGTTTTTT. It yields the protein CASSAYRSGATGELFF.

This chain links TRBV3-1 (or the pseudogene TRBV3-2) with TRBJ1-4; perhaps TRBD1 as D (6 bases). The CDR3 consists of 14 residues. V was cut by 5 bases and J by 13 bases, with 20 bases left in between. The germline gives CDR1 LGHDT, CDR2 YNNKEL (reference sequence). Written as DNA, the CDR3 is TGTGCCAGCAGCGGCAGGGGCCGGCAGTCAGCACTGTTTTTT. This sequence encodes CASSGRGRQSALFF.

This clone was picked up a small number of times. The V call is TRBV7-2, the J call TRBJ2-7; 8 bases map to TRBD1. V was clipped by 2 bases and J by 4 bases; unmatched bases: 7. The CDR3 length is 15 residues. From germline, CDR1 is SGHTA and CDR2 FQGNSA. For the CDR3, the DNA is TGTGCCAGCAGCTTAACTAGGACAGGGCCTTACGAGCAGTACTTC. This encodes CASSLTRTGPYEQYF.

The V gene is TRBV4-3, the J gene TRBJ2-1, with 7 positions matching TRBD1. CDR1 and CDR2 from the germline V gene are LGHNA and YSLEER. This CDR3 has 13 amino acids. V dropped 2 bases and J dropped 10; count of bases not matched to a gene: 5. The CDR3 loop reads CASSQLPGQEQFF. CDR3 bases: TGCGCCAGCAGCCAATTACCGGGACAGGAGCAGTTCTTC.

The chain uses TRBV7-2 and TRBJ2-1, with D possibly TRBD2 on 6 matching bases. The germline CDR1 and CDR2 sequences are SGHTA and FQGNSA. The CDR3 length is 16 residues. Trimming removed 2 bases at V and 2 bases at J, with 13 bases between. CDR3 in DNA: TGTGCCAGCAGCTTAAGGGGCGGGGATCCCTACAATGAGCAGTTCTTC. Translating it yields CASSLRGGDPYNEQFF.

The rearrangement joins TRBV4-2 to TRBJ2-3; TRBD2 aligns across 9 bases. The CDR3 totals 16 residues. Per germline, CDR1 LGHNA and CDR2 YNFKEQ. The junction had 8 bases not matched to a gene; V was cut back by 0 bases and J by 7 bases. The CDR3 region has the DNA TGTGCCAGCAGCCAAGAGAGAGCGGGGGGATCCCATACGCAGTATTTT. This codes for CASSQERAGGSHTQYF.